This TCR beta chain derives from a study of human T cells and chemical hapten exposure. The time point was: patch test 3, about 24 weeks after DPC sensitization. Specified treatment: therapeutic diphenylcyclopropenone sensitization with weekly scalp DPC. One entry per CDR3 protein, called by TCRdb with MiXCR from the RACE reads. Here the sample spans more than 70,000 distinct CDR3 sequences, under 13% being singletons. Trimming pared 1 base from V and 2 bases from J, leaving 15 bases between. The CDR3 sequence is 17 residues long. The sample was whole blood, taken in connection with sensitization to the hapten diphenylcyclopropenone (DPC). This clonotype was obtained from a woman under 40 with alopecia areata. Some clones in this sample may be carry-over from other donors' samples. This chain links TRBV12-3 or TRBV12-4 with TRBJ2-1, with TRBD1 as a possible D gene (5 bases). CDR3 residues: CASSLDGWGITYNEQFF. As DNA, the CDR3 is TGTGCCAGCAGTTTAGACGGTTGGGGCATAACCTACAATGAGCAGTTCTTC.